This record covers a single T cell receptor beta chain. Its antigen is unidentified. This sample is drawn from a study of T cells expressing NK-cell markers. Study-wide context: In sorted CD3+CD56+NKG2C+, CD3+CD56+NKG2C- and CD3+CD56-NKG2C+ T cells, TCR beta repertoires were obtained.

From its re-call of the 5' RACE reads, TCRdb lists each CDR3 protein once, without DNA. Its listing shows 150,000 to 180,000 distinct CDR3 sequences. Germline lookup yields CDR1 SGHRS and CDR2 YFSETQ. The CDR3 totals 14 residues. Findings and caveats of the study: Each of about 6 donors carried dominant NKG2C+ clonotypes accounting for about 1.0-7.5% of CD8+ T cells.

The sequence derives from a woman aged 45-59 years in good health. The sequencing input was blood T cells: a sorted CD56 or NKG2C T cell subset, CD4+ or CD8+ T cells, or bulk PBMC T cells (not recorded which). V and J are TRBV5-1 and TRBJ2-2; the TRBD1 assignment by TCRdb is unverifiable without DNA. This CDR3 is CASNNRTGHGELFF.